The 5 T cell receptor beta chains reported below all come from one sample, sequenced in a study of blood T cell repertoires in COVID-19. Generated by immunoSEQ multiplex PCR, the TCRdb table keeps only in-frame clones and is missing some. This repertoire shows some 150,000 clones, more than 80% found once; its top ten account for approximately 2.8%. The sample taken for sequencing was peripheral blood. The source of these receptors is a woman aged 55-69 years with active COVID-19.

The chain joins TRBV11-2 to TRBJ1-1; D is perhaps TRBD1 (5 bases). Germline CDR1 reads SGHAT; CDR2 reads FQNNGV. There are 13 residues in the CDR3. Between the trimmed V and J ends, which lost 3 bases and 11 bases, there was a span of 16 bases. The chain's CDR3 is CASSFDRPGGAFF. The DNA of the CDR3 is TGTGCCAGCAGCTTCGACAGACCGGGGGGGGCTTTCTTT.

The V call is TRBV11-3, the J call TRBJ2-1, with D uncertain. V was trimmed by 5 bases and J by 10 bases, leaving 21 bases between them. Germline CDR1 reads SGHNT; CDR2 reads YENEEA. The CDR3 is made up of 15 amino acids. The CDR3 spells CASSETRTPPREQFF. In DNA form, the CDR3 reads TGTGCCAGCAGCGAGACAAGAACCCCCCCCAGGGAGCAGTTCTTC.

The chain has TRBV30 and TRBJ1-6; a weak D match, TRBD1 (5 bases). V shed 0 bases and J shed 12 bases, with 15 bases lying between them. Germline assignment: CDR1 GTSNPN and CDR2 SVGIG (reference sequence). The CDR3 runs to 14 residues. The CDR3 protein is CAWSVKGPGKPLHF. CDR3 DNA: TGTGCCTGGAGTGTAAAAGGGCCAGGGAAACCCCTCCACTTT.

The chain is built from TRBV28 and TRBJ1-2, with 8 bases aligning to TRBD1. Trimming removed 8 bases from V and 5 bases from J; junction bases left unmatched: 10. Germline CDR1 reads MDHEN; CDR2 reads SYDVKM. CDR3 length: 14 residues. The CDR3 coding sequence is TGTGCCAGCTGCTTTCCGGGACAGGCTTATGGCTACACCTTC. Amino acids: CASCFPGQAYGYTF.

The CDR3 region is CASSLSGSGTGELFF. The CDR3 bases are TGTGCCAGCAGCCTTAGCGGGAGTGGCACCGGGGAGCTGTTTTTT. The chain links TRBV11-2 to TRBJ2-2; 9 nucleotides line up with TRBD2. The CDR3 loop spans 15 amino acids. The J segment lost 4 bases and the V segment lost 5 bases, leaving 5 bases of the junction unmatched. From germline, CDR1 is SGHAT and CDR2 FQNNGV.